This record looks at one T cell receptor (beta chain) sequence and its context. This CDR3 has 14 amino acids. CDR1 SQVTM and CDR2 ANQGSEA come from the germline V gene. V trimming: 7 bases; J trimming: 10 bases; junction bases outside the gene matches: 13. The data are from a study of CD8 T cells in Susac syndrome. RNA was extracted with the RNeasy kit, and a quantity of roughly 0.45 to 1 ug was reverse transcribed using random hexamers. TCRdb passed the immunoSEQ multiplex PCR reads through MiXCR, listing each CDR3 protein once. The profile shows approximately 49,000 distinct CDR3 sequences, roughly 94% of them singletons.

V usage is TRBV29-1 and J usage is TRBJ2-1; TRBD2 agrees at 10 bases. The source is a human donor with Susac syndrome. The specimen was CD8+ T cells from PBMCs. CDR3 bases: TGCAGCGCCTGGCCTGGACTAGCGGCTCAAGAGCAGTTCTTC. Its translation: CSAWPGLAAQEQFF.